This entry is about one T cell receptor beta chain. Its cognate antigen has yet to be identified. No per-base quality is available; no much larger clone lies one base away. Reading the germline V gene (reference sequence) gives CDR1 GTSNPN and CDR2 SVGIG. Taken from cysteine to phenylalanine, the CDR3 has 13 residues. Just CDR3 DNA is preserved here, 39 bases in frame from base 1. Trimming accounts for 8 bases at V and 6 bases at J, while the number of junction bases matched to no gene is 11. The CDR3 regions of human TCRbeta chains were subjected to immunosequencing. As for the original processing: Repertoire TCRs were matched against a reference library of SARS-CoV-2-specific TCRs generated with the MIRA antigen-specificity platform. Breadth meant the fraction of unique TCRs that were SARS-CoV-2-associated, whereas depth meant the fraction of total T cells that were SARS-CoV-2-associated. Using the MIRA data, each spike-specific TCR was assigned both to the spike region to which the TCR was reactive and to a CD4 or CD8 class. Log10-transformed breadth and depth values were compared by one-way ANOVA with Sidak's multiple comparisons tests. This is the immuneACCESS table as TCRdb keeps it, with only in-frame sequences that have V and J called. A part of the clones is gone; compared with another copy, unresolved V genes explain less than half, and the rest is unexplained. V and J calls and clone size follow that table, whereas D and trimming were derived from the DNA. Present in this sample are 110,000 or so clones, 88% of which were seen just once. The ten top clones hold about 4% of the sample.

This specimen belongs to a study of T cell responses to AZD1222 COVID-19 vaccine (dated by TCRdb to the early 2020s). As for the study more broadly: TCR sequencing was performed for roughly 250 trial participants, of whom around 210 were given two doses of AZD1222 and some 25 were given two doses of MenACWY control vaccine. Trial participants were enrolled by age into subgroups of 18-55, 56-69 and 70-plus years, and around 140, 26 and 57 TCR-sequenced participants, respectively, were included in these subgroups. Summary of the overall study and its limitations: Reportedly, close to half of the unique spike-specific TCRs recognized epitopes lying outside the regions that are mutated in the B.1.351 and B.1.1.7 variants. Because no day 14 peak-response samples were available, the repertoires could be characterized only after the peak T cell response. In the small 56-69-year group, the increase in depth fell short of significance, most likely because of low power. After two AZD1222 doses, spike-specific TCR breadth and depth were significantly higher than at day 0 and than in MenACWY recipients. Participants were mostly white British, with more females than males. The authors suggested clonal diversity may have been underestimated. CD4 TCRs associated with the vaccine covered the entire spike protein, and the dominant responses were in regions 160-218 and 743-854. Conclusions about previously exposed vaccinees are limited because only five to seven AZD1222 recipients were SARS-CoV-2 seropositive at baseline.

Reading the label with the study, this specimen's time point is: about 28 days (+/-7) after the second vaccine dose. AZD1222 recipients whose second dose came at about 4 weeks and those whose second dose came at about 12 weeks were combined into one group, since spike-specific TCR depth and breadth did not differ between the two schedules. Samples from vaccinated people were obtained from the UK trials COV001 and COV002, which included a single-blind randomized controlled phase 2/3 trial of AZD1222 (ChAdOx1 nCoV-19) in healthy adults. For TCRbeta chain sequencing, PBMC samples from trial participants were taken at day 0 and at day 28 after the second dose.

The TCR sequence derives from an adult who received the AZD1222 COVID-19 vaccine. The sample consisted of peripheral blood, taken 28 days after the second AZD1222 dose. Recombination joined TRBV30 with TRBJ2-5, with TRBD2 matching 8 junction bases. The CDR3 has the sequence CAGSQSGRKTQYF. The nucleotide sequence reads TGTGCCGGAAGCCAGAGCGGGAGAAAGACCCAGTACTTC.